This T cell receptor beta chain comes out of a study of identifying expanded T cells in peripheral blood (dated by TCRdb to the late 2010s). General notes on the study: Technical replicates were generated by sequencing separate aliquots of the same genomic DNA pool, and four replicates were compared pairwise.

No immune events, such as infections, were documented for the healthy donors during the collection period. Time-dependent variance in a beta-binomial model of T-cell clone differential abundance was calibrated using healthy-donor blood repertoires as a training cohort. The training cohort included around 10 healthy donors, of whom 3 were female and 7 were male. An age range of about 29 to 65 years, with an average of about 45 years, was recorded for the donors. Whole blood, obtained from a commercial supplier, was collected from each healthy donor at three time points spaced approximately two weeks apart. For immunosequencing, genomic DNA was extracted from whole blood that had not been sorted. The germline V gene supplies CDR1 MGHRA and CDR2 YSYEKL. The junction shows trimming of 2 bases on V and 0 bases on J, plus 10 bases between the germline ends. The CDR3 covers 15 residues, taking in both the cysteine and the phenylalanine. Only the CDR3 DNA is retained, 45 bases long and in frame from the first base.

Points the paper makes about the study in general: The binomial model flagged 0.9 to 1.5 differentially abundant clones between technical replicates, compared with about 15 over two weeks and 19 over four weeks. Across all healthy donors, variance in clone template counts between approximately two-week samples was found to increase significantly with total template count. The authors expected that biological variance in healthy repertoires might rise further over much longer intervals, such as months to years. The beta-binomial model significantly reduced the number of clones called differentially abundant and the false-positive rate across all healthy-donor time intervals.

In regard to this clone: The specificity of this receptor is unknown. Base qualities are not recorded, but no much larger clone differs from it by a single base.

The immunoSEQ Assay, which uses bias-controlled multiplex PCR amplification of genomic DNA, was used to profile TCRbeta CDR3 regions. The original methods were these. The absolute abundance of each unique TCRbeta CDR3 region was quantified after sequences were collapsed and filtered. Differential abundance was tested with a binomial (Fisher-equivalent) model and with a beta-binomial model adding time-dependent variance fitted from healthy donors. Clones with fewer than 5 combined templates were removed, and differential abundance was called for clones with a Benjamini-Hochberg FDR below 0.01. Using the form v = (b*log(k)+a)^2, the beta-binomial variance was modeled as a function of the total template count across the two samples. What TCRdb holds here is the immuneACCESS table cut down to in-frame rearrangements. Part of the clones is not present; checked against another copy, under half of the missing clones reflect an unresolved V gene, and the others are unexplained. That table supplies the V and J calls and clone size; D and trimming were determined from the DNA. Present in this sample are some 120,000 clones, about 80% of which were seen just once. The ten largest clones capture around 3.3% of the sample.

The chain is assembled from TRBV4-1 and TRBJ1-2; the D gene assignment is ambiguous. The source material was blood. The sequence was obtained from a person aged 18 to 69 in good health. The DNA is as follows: TGCGCCAGCAGCCAATTCGATGAGCCTAACTATGGCTACACCTTC. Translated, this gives CASSQFDEPNYGYTF.